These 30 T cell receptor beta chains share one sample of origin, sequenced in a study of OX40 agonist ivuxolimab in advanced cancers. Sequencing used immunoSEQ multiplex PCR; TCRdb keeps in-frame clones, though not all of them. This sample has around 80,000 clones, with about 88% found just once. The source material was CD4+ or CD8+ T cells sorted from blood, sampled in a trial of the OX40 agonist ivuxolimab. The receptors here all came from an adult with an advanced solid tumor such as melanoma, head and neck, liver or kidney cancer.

The CDR3 DNA reads TGTGCCAGCAGTTTAGCTCGGGTGGACACTGAAGCTTTCTTT. Encoded protein: CASSLARVDTEAFF. V and J are TRBV28 and TRBJ1-1; no definite D call. V was shortened by 2 bases and J by 3 bases, with 10 bases between the two germline ends. Germline CDR1 and CDR2: MDHEN and SYDVKM. The CDR3 has 14 residues.

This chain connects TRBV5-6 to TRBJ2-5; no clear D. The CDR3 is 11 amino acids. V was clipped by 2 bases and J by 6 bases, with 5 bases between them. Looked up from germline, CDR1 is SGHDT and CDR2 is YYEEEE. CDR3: CASSFLKTQYF. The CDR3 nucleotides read TGTGCCAGCAGCTTCCTGAAGACCCAGTACTTC.

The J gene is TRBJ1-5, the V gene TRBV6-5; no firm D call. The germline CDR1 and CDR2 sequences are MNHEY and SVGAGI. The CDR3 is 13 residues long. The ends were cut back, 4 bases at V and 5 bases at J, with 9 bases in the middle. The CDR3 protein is CASSLVWDQPQHF. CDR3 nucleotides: TGTGCCAGCAGTTTGGTCTGGGATCAGCCCCAGCATTTT.

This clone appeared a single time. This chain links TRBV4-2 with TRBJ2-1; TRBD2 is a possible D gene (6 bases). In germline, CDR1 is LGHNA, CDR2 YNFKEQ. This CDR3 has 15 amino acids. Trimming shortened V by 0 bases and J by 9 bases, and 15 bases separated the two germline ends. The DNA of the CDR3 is TGTGCCAGCAGCCAAGATCCCGGCTCCGGGGGTGAGCAGTTCTTC. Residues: CASSQDPGSGGEQFF.

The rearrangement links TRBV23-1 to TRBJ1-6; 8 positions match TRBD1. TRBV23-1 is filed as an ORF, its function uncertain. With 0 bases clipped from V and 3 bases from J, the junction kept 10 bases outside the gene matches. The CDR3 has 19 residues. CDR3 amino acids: CASSQSPVGTGDYNSPLHF. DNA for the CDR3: TGCGCCAGCAGTCAATCACCGGTGGGGACAGGTGACTATAATTCACCCCTCCACTTT.

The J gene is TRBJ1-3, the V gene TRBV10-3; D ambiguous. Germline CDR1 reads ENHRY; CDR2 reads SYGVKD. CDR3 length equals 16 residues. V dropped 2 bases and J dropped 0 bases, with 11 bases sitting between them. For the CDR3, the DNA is TGTGCCATCAGTGAGGGGCGGACTCTCTCTGGAAACACCATATATTTT. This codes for CAISEGRTLSGNTIYF.

Here the CDR3 DNA reads TGTGCCAGCAGCGTTGGGGCGAACACTGAAGCTTTCTTT. Translation gives CASSVGANTEAFF. The V gene is TRBV7-8, the J gene TRBJ1-1; perhaps TRBD1 as D (5 bases). The V gene lost 5 bases and the J gene lost 1 base, with 8 bases spanning the gap. The CDR3 loop spans 13 amino acids. From germline, CDR1 is SGHVS and CDR2 FQNEAQ.

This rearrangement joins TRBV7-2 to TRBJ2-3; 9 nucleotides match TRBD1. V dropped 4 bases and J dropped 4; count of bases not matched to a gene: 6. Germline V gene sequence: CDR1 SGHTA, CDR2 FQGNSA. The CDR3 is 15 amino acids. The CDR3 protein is CASSSGQGRADTQYF. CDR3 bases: TGTGCCAGCAGCTCCGGACAGGGGCGGGCAGATACGCAGTATTTT.

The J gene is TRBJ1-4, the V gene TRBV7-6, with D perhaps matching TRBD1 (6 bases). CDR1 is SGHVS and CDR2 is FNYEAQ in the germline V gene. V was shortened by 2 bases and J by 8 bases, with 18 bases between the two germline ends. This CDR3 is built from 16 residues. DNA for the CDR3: TGTGCCAGCAGCTTAACCCCTCTGGGGGCGGGCGAAAAACTGTTTTTT. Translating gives CASSLTPLGAGEKLFF.

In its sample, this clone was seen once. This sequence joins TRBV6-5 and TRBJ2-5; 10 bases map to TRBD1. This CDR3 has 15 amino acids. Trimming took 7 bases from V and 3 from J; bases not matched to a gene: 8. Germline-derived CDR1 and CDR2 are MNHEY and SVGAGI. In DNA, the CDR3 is TGTGCCAGCACCCGCTCCGGGACAGGGGAAGAGACCCAGTACTTC. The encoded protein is CASTRSGTGEETQYF.

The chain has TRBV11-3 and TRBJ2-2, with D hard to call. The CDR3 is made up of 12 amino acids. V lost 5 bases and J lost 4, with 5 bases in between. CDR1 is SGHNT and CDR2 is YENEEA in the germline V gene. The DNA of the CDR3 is TGTGCCAGCAGCGTCTCCACCGGGGAGCTGTTTTTT. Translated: CASSVSTGELFF.

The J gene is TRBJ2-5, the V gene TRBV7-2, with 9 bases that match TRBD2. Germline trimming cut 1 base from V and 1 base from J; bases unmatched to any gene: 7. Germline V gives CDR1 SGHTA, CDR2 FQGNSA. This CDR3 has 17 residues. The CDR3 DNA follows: TGTGCCAGCAGCTTAGGGGTAGCGGGGGACACCCAAGAGACCCAGTACTTC. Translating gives CASSLGVAGDTQETQYF. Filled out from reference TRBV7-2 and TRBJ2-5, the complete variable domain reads GAGVSQSPSNKVTEKGKDVELRCDPISGHTALYWYRQSLGQGLEFLIYFQGNSAPDKSGLPSDRFSAERTGGSVSTLTIQRTQQEDSAVYLCASSLGVAGDTQETQYFGPGTRLLVL.

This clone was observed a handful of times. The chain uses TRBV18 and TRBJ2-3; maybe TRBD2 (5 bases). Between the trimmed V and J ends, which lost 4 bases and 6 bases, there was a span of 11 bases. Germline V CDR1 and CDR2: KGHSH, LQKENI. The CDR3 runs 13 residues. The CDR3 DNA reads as TGTGCCAGCTCACTAAAGGTAGCGGATACGCAGTATTTT. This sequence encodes CASSLKVADTQYF.

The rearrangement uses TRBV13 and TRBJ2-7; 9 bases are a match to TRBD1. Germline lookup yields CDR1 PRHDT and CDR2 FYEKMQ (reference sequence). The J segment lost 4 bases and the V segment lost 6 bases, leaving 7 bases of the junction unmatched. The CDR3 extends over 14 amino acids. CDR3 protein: CASRQQGAGYEQYF. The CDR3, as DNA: TGTGCCAGCAGACAACAGGGGGCAGGGTACGAGCAGTACTTC. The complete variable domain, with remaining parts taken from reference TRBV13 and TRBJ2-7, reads AAGVIQSPRHLIKEKRETATLKCYPIPRHDTVYWYQQGPGQDPQFLISFYEKMQSDKGSIPDRFSAQQFSDYHSELNMSSLELGDSALYFCASRQQGAGYEQYFGPGTRLTVT.

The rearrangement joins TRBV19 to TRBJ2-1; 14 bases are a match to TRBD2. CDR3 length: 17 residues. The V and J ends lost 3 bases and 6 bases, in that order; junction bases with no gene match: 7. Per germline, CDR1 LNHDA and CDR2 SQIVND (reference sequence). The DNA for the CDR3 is TGTGCCAGTAGTATCTTTGGGACTAGCGGGGGCGGCAATGAGCAGTTCTTC. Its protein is CASSIFGTSGGGNEQFF.

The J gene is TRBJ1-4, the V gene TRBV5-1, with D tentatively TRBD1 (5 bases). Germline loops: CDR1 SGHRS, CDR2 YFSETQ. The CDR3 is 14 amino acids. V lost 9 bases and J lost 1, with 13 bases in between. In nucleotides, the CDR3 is TGCGCCACCCGGCGGGACGAAACTAATGAAAAACTGTTTTTT. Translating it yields CATRRDETNEKLFF.

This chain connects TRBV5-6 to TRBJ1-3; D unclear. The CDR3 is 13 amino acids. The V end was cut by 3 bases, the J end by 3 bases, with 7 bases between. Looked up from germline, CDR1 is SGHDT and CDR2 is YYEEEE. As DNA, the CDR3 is TGTGCCAGCAGCTCCCTCATTGGAAACACCATATATTTT. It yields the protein CASSSLIGNTIYF.

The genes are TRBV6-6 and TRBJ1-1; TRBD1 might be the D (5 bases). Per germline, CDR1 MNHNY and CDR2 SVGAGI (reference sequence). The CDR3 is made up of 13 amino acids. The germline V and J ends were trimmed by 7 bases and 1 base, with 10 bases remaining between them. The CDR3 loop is CASTAGGNTEAFF. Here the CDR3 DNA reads TGTGCCAGCACCGCGGGGGGGAACACTGAAGCTTTCTTT.

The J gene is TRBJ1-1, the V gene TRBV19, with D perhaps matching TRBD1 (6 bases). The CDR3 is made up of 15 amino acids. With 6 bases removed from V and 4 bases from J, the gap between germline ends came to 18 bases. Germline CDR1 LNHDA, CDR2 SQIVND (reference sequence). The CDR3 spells CASSPEGGRGTEAFF. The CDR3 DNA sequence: TGTGCCAGTAGCCCGGAGGGGGGGAGGGGCACTGAAGCTTTCTTT. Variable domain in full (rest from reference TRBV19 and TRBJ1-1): DGGITQSPKYLFRKEGQNVTLSCEQNLNHDAMYWYRQDPGQGLRLIYYSQIVNDFQKGDIAEGYSVSREKKESFPLTVTSAQKNPTAFYLCASSPEGGRGTEAFFGQGTRLTVV.

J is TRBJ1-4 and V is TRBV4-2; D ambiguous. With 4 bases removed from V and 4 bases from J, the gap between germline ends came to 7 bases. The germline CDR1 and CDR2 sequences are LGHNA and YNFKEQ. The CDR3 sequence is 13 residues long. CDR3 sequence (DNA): TGTGCCAGCAGCCGGGCAGATAATGAAAAACTGTTTTTT. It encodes CASSRADNEKLFF.

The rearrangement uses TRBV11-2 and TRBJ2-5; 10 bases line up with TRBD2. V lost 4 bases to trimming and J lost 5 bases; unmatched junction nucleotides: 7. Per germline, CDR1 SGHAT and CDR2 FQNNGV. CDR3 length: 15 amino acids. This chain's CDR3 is CASSSSSGLAETQYF. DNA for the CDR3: TGTGCCAGCAGCTCTAGCTCGGGACTAGCGGAGACCCAGTACTTC. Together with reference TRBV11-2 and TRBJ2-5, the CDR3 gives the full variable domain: EAGVAQSPRYKIIEKRQSVAFWCNPISGHATLYWYQQILGQGPKLLIQFQNNGVVDDSQLPKDRFSAERLKGVDSTLKIQPAKLEDSAVYLCASSSSSGLAETQYFGPGTRLLVL.

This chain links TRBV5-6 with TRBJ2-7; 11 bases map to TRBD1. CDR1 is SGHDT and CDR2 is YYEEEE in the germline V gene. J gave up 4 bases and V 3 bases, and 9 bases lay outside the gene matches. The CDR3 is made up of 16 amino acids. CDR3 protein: CASSSSRTGGLYEQYF. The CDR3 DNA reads TGTGCCAGCAGCTCTAGTCGGACAGGGGGCCTATACGAGCAGTACTTC.

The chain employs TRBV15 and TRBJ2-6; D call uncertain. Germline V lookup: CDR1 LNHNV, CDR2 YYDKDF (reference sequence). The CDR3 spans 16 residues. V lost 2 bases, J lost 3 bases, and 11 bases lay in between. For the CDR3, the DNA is TGTGCCACCAGCAGAATTTCAAGGAGTGGGGCCAACGTCCTGACTTTC. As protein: CATSRISRSGANVLTF.

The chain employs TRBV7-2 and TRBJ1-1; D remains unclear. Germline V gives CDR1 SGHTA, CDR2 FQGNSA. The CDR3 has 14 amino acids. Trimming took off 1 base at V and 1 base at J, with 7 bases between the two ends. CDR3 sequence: CASSLVVENTEAFF. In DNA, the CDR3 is TGTGCCAGCAGCTTAGTAGTCGAGAACACTGAAGCTTTCTTT.

The CDR3 bases are TGTGCCAGCAGCTTAGATCGGGTAGCGGGAGCGGACGAGCAGTACTTC. Translated, it gives CASSLDRVAGADEQYF. V is TRBV7-8 and J is TRBJ2-7, with 9 nucleotides matching TRBD2. The V segment lost 1 base and the J segment 5 bases; nucleotides outside the gene matches: 9. The CDR3 is 16 residues long. The V gene's germline CDR1 is SGHVS and CDR2 FQNEAQ.

The chain's CDR3 is CAISESVGSGDEQFF. CDR3 in DNA: TGTGCCATCAGTGAGTCGGTCGGGAGCGGAGATGAGCAGTTCTTC. The rearrangement uses TRBV10-3 and TRBJ2-1; D might be TRBD2 (6 bases). The CDR3 is 15 residues long. Germline V CDR1 and CDR2: ENHRY, SYGVKD. Trimming removed 0 bases at V and 8 bases at J, with 14 bases between.

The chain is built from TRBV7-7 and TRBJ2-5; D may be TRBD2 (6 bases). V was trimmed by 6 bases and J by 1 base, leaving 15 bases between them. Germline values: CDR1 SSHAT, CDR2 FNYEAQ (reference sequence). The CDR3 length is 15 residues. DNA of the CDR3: TGTGCCAGCAGTCCCCGGGCGGGGCCCCAAGAGACCCAGTACTTC. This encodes CASSPRAGPQETQYF.

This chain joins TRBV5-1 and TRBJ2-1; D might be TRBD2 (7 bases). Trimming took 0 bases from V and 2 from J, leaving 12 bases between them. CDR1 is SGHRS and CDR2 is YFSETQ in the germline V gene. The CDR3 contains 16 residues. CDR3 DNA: TGCGCCAGCAGCTTGGAGGGGGGGAACACCTACAATGAGCAGTTCTTC. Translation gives CASSLEGGNTYNEQFF.

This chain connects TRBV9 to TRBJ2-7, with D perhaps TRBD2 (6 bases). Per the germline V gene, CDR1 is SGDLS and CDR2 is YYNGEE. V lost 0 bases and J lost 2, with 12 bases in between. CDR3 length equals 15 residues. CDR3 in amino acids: CASSVDYGGTYEQYF. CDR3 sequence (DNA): TGTGCCAGCAGCGTAGATTACGGGGGAACCTACGAGCAGTACTTC.

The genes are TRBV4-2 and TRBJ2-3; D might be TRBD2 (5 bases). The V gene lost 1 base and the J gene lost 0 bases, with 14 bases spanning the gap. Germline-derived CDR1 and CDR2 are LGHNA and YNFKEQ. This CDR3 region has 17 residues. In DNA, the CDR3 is TGTGCCAGCAGCCAAGTAATTGCGGGTACTAGCACAGATACGCAGTATTTT. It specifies CASSQVIAGTSTDTQYF.